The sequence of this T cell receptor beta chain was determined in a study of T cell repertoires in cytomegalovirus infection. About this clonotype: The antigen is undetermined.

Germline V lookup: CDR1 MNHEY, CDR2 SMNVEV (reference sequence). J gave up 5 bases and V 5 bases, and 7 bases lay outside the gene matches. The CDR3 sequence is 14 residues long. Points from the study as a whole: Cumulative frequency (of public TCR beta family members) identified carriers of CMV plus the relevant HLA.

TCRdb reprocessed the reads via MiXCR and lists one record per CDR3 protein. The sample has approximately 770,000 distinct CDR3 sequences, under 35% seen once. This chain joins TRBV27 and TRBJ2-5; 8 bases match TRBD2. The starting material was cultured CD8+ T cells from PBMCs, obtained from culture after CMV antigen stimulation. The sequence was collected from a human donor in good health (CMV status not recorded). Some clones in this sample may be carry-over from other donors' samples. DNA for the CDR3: TGTGCCAGCAGTCCTATAGCGGGGAGGGAGACCCAGTACTTC. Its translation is CASSPIAGRETQYF.